These T cell receptor beta chains were read from a single sample in a study of vaccination and CD4 T cells after COVID-19. One entry per CDR3 protein, called by TCRdb with MiXCR from the PCR reads. This table holds approximately 1,500 distinct CDR3 sequences, about 73% found once. These TCRs' antigens remain unknown. The sequencing used CD4+ T cells from blood, cultured in vitro, collected after SARS-CoV-2 vaccination. The source of these receptors is a human donor who had recovered from COVID-19. The CDR3 runs from the conserved cysteine through the conserved F or W. D genes are given only for firm matches. Clone size is stated in some rows and not others, as once, few, many or a class when expanded.

CDR3 DNA,CDR3 protein,J gene,V gene,clone size,D gene
TGCAGTGCTGACGGACTAGCGGGAGAGACCCAGTACTTC,CSADGLAGETQYF,TRBJ2-5,TRBV20-1,NA,TRBD2
TGTGCCAGCAGTGTGGCGGGGGGTCGCGATTCACCCCTCCACTTT,CASSVAGGRDSPLHF,TRBJ1-6,TRBV2,NA,NA
TGTGCCAGCAGCCCATTAACAGGGGTAGTCACTGAAGCTTTCTTT,CASSPLTGVVTEAFF,TRBJ1-1,TRBV7-2,NA,TRBD1
TGTGCCATCAGTGAAAAAGAGCAGGGTCAATACGAGCAGTACTTC,CAISEKEQGQYEQYF,TRBJ2-7,TRBV10-3,NA,NA
TGCAGTGCTAGAGTAGGTGGGGACTATAATTCACCCCTCCACTTT,CSARVGGDYNSPLHF,TRBJ1-6,TRBV20-1,few,NA
TGTGCCAGCAGCTTACGCCCCGCACAGCCCCAGCATTTT,CASSLRPAQPQHF,TRBJ1-5,TRBV7-8,NA,NA
TGTGCCAGCAGTGCGGACTATAGCAATCAGCCCCAGCATTTT,CASSADYSNQPQHF,TRBJ1-5,TRBV6-1,once,NA
TGTGCCAGCAGCTTACGACAGGGTCGGGGCACTGAAGCTTTCTTT,CASSLRQGRGTEAFF,TRBJ1-1,TRBV7-2,once,TRBD1
TGTGCCACCTGCCGCTCGCGAGAGACTGAAGCTTTCTTT,CATCRSRETEAFF,TRBJ1-1,TRBV10-3,NA,NA
TGCGCCAGCAGCCAAGTTCCCGGTCCTACTGGGGGCTACACCTTC,CASSQVPGPTGGYTF,TRBJ1-2,TRBV4-1,NA,NA
TGTGCCAGCAGTTCCTCGGGGGCCCTCCACTTT,CASSSSGALHF,TRBJ1-6,TRBV12-3/TRBV12-4,NA,NA
TGTGCCATCAGAGAAGGGCGGGAGGGCCAGGAGACCCAGTACTTC,CAIREGREGQETQYF,TRBJ2-5,TRBV10-3,once,TRBD2
TGCAGTGCGCAAACCGGAGGGACAGGGGGACTCTATGGCTACACCTTC,CSAQTGGTGGLYGYTF,TRBJ1-2,TRBV20-1,NA,TRBD1
TGCAGCGTTGCTACAGTTTACGAGCAGTACTTC,CSVATVYEQYF,TRBJ2-7,TRBV29-1,NA,NA
TGTGCCACCAGCAGAGGGGGACAGGGGGCTCGGGAGCAGTACTTC,CATSRGGQGAREQYF,TRBJ2-7,TRBV15,NA,TRBD1
TGTGCCAGCACCTCCACCAGTCCGGATACGCAGTATTTT,CASTSTSPDTQYF,TRBJ2-3,TRBV6-2/TRBV6-3,NA,NA
TGTGCCAGCAGTAACGGACTAGTGACAGATACGCAGTATTTT,CASSNGLVTDTQYF,TRBJ2-3,TRBV6-1,NA,TRBD2
TGTGCCAGCAGCCAAGATTGGGGAGGCTTTGGCTACACCTTC,CASSQDWGGFGYTF,TRBJ1-2,TRBV14,once,NA
TGTGCCAGCAGCCTCCGGGACAGCTATGGCTACACCTTC,CASSLRDSYGYTF,TRBJ1-2,TRBV12-3/TRBV12-4,NA,TRBD1
TGTGCCGGCTCAGGAGGGCGGGACACCGGGGAGCTGTTTTTT,CAGSGGRDTGELFF,TRBJ2-2,TRBV6-2/TRBV6-3,NA,NA
TGTGCCAGCAGCCCGGACAGGGGAAGAGGCAATCAGCCCCAGCATTTT,CASSPDRGRGNQPQHF,TRBJ1-5,TRBV27,NA,TRBD1
TGTGCCATCAGTGACAGGGGGCTTAAAAAACAATCTAGCACAGATACGCAGTATTTT,CAISDRGLKKQSSTDTQYF,TRBJ2-3,TRBV10-3,once,TRBD1
TGTGCCAGTAGCGGGACAGGGCACCAGCCCCAGCATTTT,CASSGTGHQPQHF,TRBJ1-5,TRBV19,NA,TRBD1
TGTGCCAGCAGTTACTTTGACAGGACGGATGGCTACACCTTC,CASSYFDRTDGYTF,TRBJ1-2,TRBV6-5,NA,NA
TGTGCCAGCATCCGGACTAGCGGGGGGGCAAAGACCCAGTACTTC,CASIRTSGGAKTQYF,TRBJ2-5,TRBV6-2/TRBV6-3,once,TRBD2
TGTGCCAGCAGCTTAGTTACCAGGGGAAGGACGAACACCGGGGAGCTGTTTTTT,CASSLVTRGRTNTGELFF,TRBJ2-2,TRBV7-9,NA,NA
TGTGCCATCAGTCAGCAGGGAAATCAGCCCCAGCATTTT,CAISQQGNQPQHF,TRBJ1-5,TRBV10-3,NA,NA
TGTGCCAGCAGTCCCACCCCAAGGCGAGCTAGGGCCTTC,CASSPTPRRARAF,TRBJ1-2,TRBV27,medium-sized,NA
TGTGCCAGCAGCCCGGGACAGGGTAGCACTGAAGCTTTCTTT,CASSPGQGSTEAFF,TRBJ1-1,TRBV7-9,NA,TRBD1
TGTGCCTGGAGTGGGCCGACAGACTATGGCTACACCTTC,CAWSGPTDYGYTF,TRBJ1-2,TRBV30,NA,NA
TGTGCCAGCAGCTTACCAGCGGGGGGGCGGAATACGCAGTATTTT,CASSLPAGGRNTQYF,TRBJ2-3,TRBV7-9,NA,TRBD2
TGCAGTGCTAGAGTTGCACCTCGACAGGGAGACACCATATATTTT,CSARVAPRQGDTIYF,TRBJ1-3,TRBV20-1,NA,TRBD1
TGTGCCAGCAGCACCGGGACAGGGCCCATCACCGGGGAGCTGTTTTTT,CASSTGTGPITGELFF,TRBJ2-2,TRBV7-9,NA,TRBD1